This T cell receptor beta chain was documented in a study of cytomegalovirus exposure and HLA in healthy donors. Across the whole study: There were tens of millions of unique TCRs (from HLA-typed donors) in an early data release. Study-level findings and limits: TCR beta V- and J-gene trimming, according to a later analysis, was linked to a missense DCLRE1C variant. The presence/absence work took it that sequencing depth was about the same across donors.

In the case of this clone: Its target is unknown.

This CDR3 is 16 amino acids long. The V segment lost 2 bases and the J segment 2 bases; nucleotides outside the gene matches: 2. Germline CDR1 is MNHEY and CDR2 is SVGAGI. PCR was performed using 60 Vbeta and 13 Jbeta primers. TCRdb keeps only in-frame clones here, not all; method: immunoSEQ multiplex PCR. This table has over 150,000 clones, 75% appearing once. The chain recombines TRBV6-5 with TRBJ2-3; TRBD2 matches at 12 bases. The origin of this receptor is a male donor in good health and CMV-seronegative. Sequencing was performed on PBMCs. The CDR3: CASSYGTSGFTDTQYF. CDR3 DNA: TGTGCCAGCAGTTACGGGACTAGCGGGTTCACAGATACGCAGTATTTT.